This is a list of T cell receptor beta chains from one sample in a study of cytomegalovirus exposure and HLA in healthy donors. Sequencing used immunoSEQ multiplex PCR; TCRdb keeps in-frame clones, though not all of them. The data contain 90,000 to 120,000 clones, around four fifths of them seen just once; the ten biggest clones take up roughly 8%. The sample was PBMCs. The receptors were gathered from a young man in good health and CMV-seronegative. CDR3s include the opening cysteine and the closing phenylalanine or tryptophan. The D gene is left open where the match is weak. Expanded clones get a size class; other rows say once, few or many, or leave the size out.

.,TRBJ1-4,few,TRBV7-6,TGTGCCAGCAGCTTAGCCCCGGATGAAAAACTGTTTTTT,CASSLAPDEKLFF
TRBD1,TRBJ2-7,.,TRBV4-1,TGCGCCAGCAGCCAAGATGGAGGACAGGGGAAAGAGCAGTACTTC,CASSQDGGQGKEQYF
.,TRBJ2-6,.,TRBV5-1,TGCGCCAGCAGCTCGGCAGGCTCTGGGGCCAACGTCCTGACTTTC,CASSSAGSGANVLTF
TRBD1,TRBJ1-1,.,TRBV5-1,TGCGCCAGCAGCGCGCGACAGGGTCGCACTGAAGCTTTCTTT,CASSARQGRTEAFF
TRBD1,TRBJ1-3,.,TRBV30,TGTGCCTGGAGGGACAGGGGGACAGGAAACACCATATATTTT,CAWRDRGTGNTIYF
.,TRBJ2-2,.,TRBV28,TGTGCCAGCAGGTATACAGGGAGATCCGGGGAGCTGTTTTTT,CASRYTGRSGELFF
TRBD2,TRBJ2-2,.,TRBV5-4,TGTGCCAGCAGCCCAAAGTCCAGCGGGAGCACCGGGGAGCTGTTTTTT,CASSPKSSGSTGELFF
.,TRBJ2-1,.,TRBV5-1,TGCGCCAGCAGCTTGTATGTTAACAATGAGCAGTTCTTC,CASSLYVNNEQFF
TRBD2,TRBJ2-5,once,TRBV28,TGTGCCAGCCGGACTAGCGGTCAAGAGACCCAGTACTTC,CASRTSGQETQYF
TRBD1,TRBJ1-2,few,TRBV11-2,TGTGCCAGCAGCTTAGATCTCAGGGGGCAGACCTATGGCTACACCTTC,CASSLDLRGQTYGYTF
TRBD1,TRBJ2-1,few,TRBV4-1,TGCGCCAGCAGCCATCCTACAGGGGAATCGGACAATGAGCAGTTCTTC,CASSHPTGESDNEQFF
.,TRBJ1-1,.,TRBV6-5,TGTGCCAGCAGGGAAGGGGGGAGGGTCCAAGCTTTCTTT,CASREGGRVQAFF